This passage covers 14 T cell receptor beta chains from one sample sequenced in a study of blood T cell repertoires in COVID-19. Profiled with immunoSEQ multiplex PCR; TCRdb holds only in-frame clones, not every one. The sample includes 150,000 or so clones, around 90% of them seen just once. The sample comprised peripheral blood. Receptor source: a man aged 50 to 60 with acute or convalescent COVID-19.

This clone was seen once. The chain has TRBV19 and TRBJ1-5, with D possibly TRBD1 on 5 matching bases. The CDR3 consists of 17 residues. Trimming took 8 bases from V and 2 from J, leaving 22 bases between them. The germline V gene encodes CDR1 LNHDA and CDR2 SQIVND (reference sequence). In DNA, the CDR3 is TGTGCCAGTGACGCAGGGCCCTCTCTTAGAGGCAATCAGCCCCAGCATTTT. This encodes CASDAGPSLRGNQPQHF.

CDR3 in DNA: TGCGCCAGCAGCCAAGAAATTAGGAGGCGGTCGAACTATGGCTACACCTTC. Protein sequence: CASSQEIRRRSNYGYTF. The gene calls are TRBV4-1 and TRBJ1-2; no clear D. The CDR3 extends over 17 amino acids. Looked up from germline, CDR1 is MGHRA and CDR2 is YSYEKL. V lost 0 bases to trimming and J lost 2 bases, with 16 bases between them.

This clone was observed a few times. The chain uses TRBV15 and TRBJ2-3; D gene ambiguous. CDR1 and CDR2 from the germline V gene are LNHNV and YYDKDF (reference sequence). Between the trimmed V and J ends, which lost 0 bases and 4 bases, there was a span of 5 bases. This CDR3 has 13 amino acids. The CDR3 DNA follows: TGTGCCACCAGCAGAGATCCCTCAGATACGCAGTATTTT. Translated, it gives CATSRDPSDTQYF.

Only one count was recorded for this clone. V is TRBV5-1 and J is TRBJ1-1; 7 bases align to TRBD1. The junction had 11 bases not matched to a gene; V was cut back by 0 bases and J by 0 bases. In germline, CDR1 is SGHRS, CDR2 YFSETQ. There are 18 residues in the CDR3. DNA of the CDR3: TGCGCCAGCAGCTTGGTACCTGCGACAGGGACTTTGAACACTGAAGCTTTCTTT. Translating gives CASSLVPATGTLNTEAFF.

The rearrangement links TRBV7-6 to TRBJ1-5, with a weak D call TRBD1 (5 bases). Germline assignment: CDR1 SGHVS and CDR2 FNYEAQ. The CDR3 has 15 amino acids. V lost 5 bases to trimming and J lost 5 bases, with 16 bases between them. CDR3 loop: CASSPEEGRDQPQHF. CDR3 in DNA: TGTGCCAGCAGCCCCGAGGAGGGGAGGGATCAGCCCCAGCATTTT.

The rearrangement joins TRBV11-2 to TRBJ2-1; 10 bases agree with TRBD2. Germline V gene data show CDR1 as SGHAT and CDR2 as FQNNGV. The V gene end was trimmed by 2 bases and the J gene end by 1 base; junction bases not matched to a gene: 5. The CDR3 contains 17 residues. As DNA, the CDR3 is TGTGCCAGCAGCTTACCGAGCGGGGGGGGATCCTACAATGAGCAGTTCTTC. Translated: CASSLPSGGGSYNEQFF.

CDR3 sequence reads: CASSYTRVGADTQYF. In DNA form, the CDR3 reads TGTGCCAGCAGTTATACCAGGGTGGGTGCAGATACGCAGTATTTT. V is TRBV6-5 and J is TRBJ2-3; perhaps TRBD1 as D (5 bases). The CDR3 spans 15 residues. Germline CDR1 MNHEY, CDR2 SVGAGI. Trimming cost V 3 bases and J 4 bases, with 14 bases left between them.

J is TRBJ2-2 and V is TRBV5-1; the match to TRBD1 covers 7 bases. Germline CDR1 is SGHRS and CDR2 is YFSETQ. J was trimmed by 2 bases and V by 0 bases; bases with no gene match: 7. The CDR3 runs to 17 residues. The CDR3 is CASSLGGGQINTGELFF. CDR3 sequence (DNA): TGCGCCAGCAGCTTGGGAGGGGGACAGATAAACACCGGGGAGCTGTTTTTT.

This clone occurred a few times. The identical CDR3 is also encoded by other nucleotide sequences in the sample. The chain recombines TRBV2 with TRBJ1-2, with 7 bases fitting TRBD1. The CDR3 length is 15 residues. Germline V gene lookup returns CDR1 SNHLY and CDR2 FYNNEI. The V gene end was trimmed by 4 bases and the J gene end by 1 base; junction bases not matched to a gene: 6. In DNA, the CDR3 is TGTGCCAGCAGTGGCCGGGACAGCCTTAACTATGGCTACACCTTC. Translation gives CASSGRDSLNYGYTF.

V and J are TRBV25-1 and TRBJ2-2; 11 nucleotides line up with TRBD1. The CDR3 has 17 amino acids. CDR1 is MGHDK and CDR2 is SYGVNS in the germline V gene. Unmatched junction bases numbered 6, after V lost 3 bases and J lost 3 bases. CDR3 region: CASSDGQGAVDTGELFF. The CDR3 DNA reads TGTGCCAGCAGTGACGGACAGGGGGCGGTAGACACCGGGGAGCTGTTTTTT.

V is TRBV5-1 and J is TRBJ2-3; D not resolved. The germline V and J ends were trimmed by 0 bases and 0 bases, with 11 bases remaining between them. Germline V gives CDR1 SGHRS, CDR2 YFSETQ. This CDR3 comprises 16 residues. The CDR3 bases are TGCGCCAGCAGCTTGGGGCAGATCCGTAGCACAGATACGCAGTATTTT. The encoded protein is CASSLGQIRSTDTQYF. Using reference TRBV5-1 and TRBJ2-3 for the parts outside the CDR3, the full variable domain is KAGVTQTPRYLIKTRGQQVTLSCSPISGHRSVSWYQQTPGQGLQFLFEYFSETQRNKGNFPGRFSGRQFSNSRSEMNVSTLELGDSALYLCASSLGQIRSTDTQYFGPGTRLTVL.

The chain combines TRBV7-9 with TRBJ2-7, with D possibly matching TRBD1 (6 bases). Germline V gene lookup returns CDR1 SEHNR and CDR2 FQNEAQ (reference sequence). CDR3 length: 14 amino acids. Trimming removed 5 bases at V and 4 bases at J, with 15 bases between. In DNA, the CDR3 is TGTGCCAGCAGCGAGGGGGTGGGGAATTACGAGCAGTACGTC. It specifies CASSEGVGNYEQYV.

V and J are TRBV2 and TRBJ2-1, with TRBD2 as a possible D gene (5 bases). V dropped 5 bases and J dropped 9 bases, with 26 bases sitting between them. CDR3 length: 17 amino acids. Germline values: CDR1 SNHLY, CDR2 FYNNEI. The CDR3 is CASSITGPPGALAEQFF. Here the CDR3 DNA reads TGTGCCAGCAGTATAACTGGGCCCCCCGGAGCTCTAGCTGAGCAGTTCTTC.

V usage is TRBV18 and J usage is TRBJ2-2, with D maybe TRBD2 (5 bases). CDR3 size: 16 residues. The V gene's germline CDR1 is KGHSH and CDR2 LQKENI. V dropped 0 bases and J dropped 2 bases, with 10 bases sitting between them. The CDR3 loop reads CASSPPAGLNTGELFF. CDR3 bases: TGTGCCAGCTCACCACCGGCGGGCCTCAACACCGGGGAGCTGTTTTTT.